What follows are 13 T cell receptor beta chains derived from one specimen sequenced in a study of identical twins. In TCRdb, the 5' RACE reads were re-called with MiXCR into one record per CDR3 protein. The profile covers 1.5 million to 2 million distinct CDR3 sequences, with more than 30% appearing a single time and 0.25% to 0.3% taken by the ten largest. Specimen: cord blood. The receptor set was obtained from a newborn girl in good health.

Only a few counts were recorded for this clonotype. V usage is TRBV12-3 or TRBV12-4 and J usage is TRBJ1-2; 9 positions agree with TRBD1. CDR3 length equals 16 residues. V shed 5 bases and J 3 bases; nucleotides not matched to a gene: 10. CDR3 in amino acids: CASSARDRVRYYGYTF. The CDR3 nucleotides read TGTGCCAGCAGTGCCCGGGACAGGGTCCGGTACTATGGCTACACCTTC.

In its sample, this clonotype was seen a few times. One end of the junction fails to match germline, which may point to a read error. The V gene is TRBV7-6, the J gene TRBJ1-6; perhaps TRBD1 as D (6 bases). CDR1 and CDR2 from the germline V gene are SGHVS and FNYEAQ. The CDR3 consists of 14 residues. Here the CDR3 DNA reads TGTGCCAGCAGCTTAGTCAGGGGAAATTCACCCCCCCACTTT. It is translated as CASSLVRGNSPPHF.

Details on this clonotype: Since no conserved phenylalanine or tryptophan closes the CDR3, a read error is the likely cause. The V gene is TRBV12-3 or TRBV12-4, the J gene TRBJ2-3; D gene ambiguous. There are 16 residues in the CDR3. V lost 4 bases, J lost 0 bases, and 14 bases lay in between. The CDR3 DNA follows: TGTGCCAGCAGTTGGACCTCTGGGATTAGCACAGATACGCAGTATTCT. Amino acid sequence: CASSWTSGISTDTQYS.

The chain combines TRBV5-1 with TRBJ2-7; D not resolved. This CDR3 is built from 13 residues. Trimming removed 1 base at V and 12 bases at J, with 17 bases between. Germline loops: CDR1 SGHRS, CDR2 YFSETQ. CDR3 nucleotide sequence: TGCGCCAGCAGCTTGATTCCGATTGAGACCCTGTACTTC. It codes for CASSLIPIETLYF. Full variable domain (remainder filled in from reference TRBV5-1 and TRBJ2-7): KAGVTQTPRYLIKTRGQQVTLSCSPISGHRSVSWYQQTPGQGLQFLFEYFSETQRNKGNFPGRFSGRQFSNSRSEMNVSTLELGDSALYLCASSLIPIETLYFGPGTRLTVT.

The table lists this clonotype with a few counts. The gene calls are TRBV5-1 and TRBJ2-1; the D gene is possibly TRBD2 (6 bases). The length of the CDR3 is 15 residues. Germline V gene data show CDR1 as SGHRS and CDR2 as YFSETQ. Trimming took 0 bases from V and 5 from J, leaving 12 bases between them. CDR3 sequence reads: CASSLGRETHNEQFF. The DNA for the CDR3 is TGCGCCAGCAGCTTGGGTCGGGAGACCCACAATGAGCAGTTCTTC.

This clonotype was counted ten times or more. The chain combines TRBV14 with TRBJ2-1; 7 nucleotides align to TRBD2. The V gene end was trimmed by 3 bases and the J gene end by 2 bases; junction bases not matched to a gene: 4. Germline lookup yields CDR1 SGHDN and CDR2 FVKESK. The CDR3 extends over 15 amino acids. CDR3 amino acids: CASSHGTTPYNEQFF. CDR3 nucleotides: TGTGCCAGCAGCCACGGGACTACCCCCTACAATGAGCAGTTCTTC.

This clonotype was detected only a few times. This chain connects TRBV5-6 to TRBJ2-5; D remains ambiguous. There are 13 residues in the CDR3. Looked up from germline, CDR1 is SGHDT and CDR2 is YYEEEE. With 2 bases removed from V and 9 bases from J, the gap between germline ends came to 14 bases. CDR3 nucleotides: TGTGCCAGCAGCTTTAGACTCACTCGGGCCCAGTACTTC. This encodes CASSFRLTRAQYF.

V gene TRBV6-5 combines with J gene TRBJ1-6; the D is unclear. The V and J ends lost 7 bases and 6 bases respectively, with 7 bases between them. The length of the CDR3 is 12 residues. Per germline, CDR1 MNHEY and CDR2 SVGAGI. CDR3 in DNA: TGTGCCAGCAATGGCGGTAATTCACCCCTCCACTTT. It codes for CASNGGNSPLHF.

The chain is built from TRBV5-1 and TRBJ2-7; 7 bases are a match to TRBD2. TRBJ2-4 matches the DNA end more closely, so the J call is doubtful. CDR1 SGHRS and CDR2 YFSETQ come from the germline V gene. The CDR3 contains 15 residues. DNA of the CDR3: TGCGCCAGCAGCTTGGTCTGGGGGGGCAAAAACATTCAGTACTTC. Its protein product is CASSLVWGGKNIQYF.

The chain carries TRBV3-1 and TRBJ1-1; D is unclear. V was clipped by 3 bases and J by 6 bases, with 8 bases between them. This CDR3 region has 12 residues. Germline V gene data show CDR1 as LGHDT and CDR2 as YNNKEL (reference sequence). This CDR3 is CASSQMRAEAFF. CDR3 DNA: TGTGCCAGCAGCCAGATGAGGGCTGAAGCTTTCTTT. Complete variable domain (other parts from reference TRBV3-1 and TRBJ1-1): DTAVSQTPKYLVTQMGNDKSIKCEQNLGHDTMYWYKQDSKKFLKIMFSYNNKELIINETVPNRFSPKSPDKAHLNLHINSLELGDSAVYFCASSQMRAEAFFGQGTRLTVV.

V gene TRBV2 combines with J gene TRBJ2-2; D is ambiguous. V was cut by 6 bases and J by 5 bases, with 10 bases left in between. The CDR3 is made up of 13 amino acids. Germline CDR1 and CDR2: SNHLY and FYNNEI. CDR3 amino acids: CASRDGWTGELFF. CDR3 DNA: TGTGCCAGCAGGGACGGTTGGACCGGGGAGCTGTTTTTT.

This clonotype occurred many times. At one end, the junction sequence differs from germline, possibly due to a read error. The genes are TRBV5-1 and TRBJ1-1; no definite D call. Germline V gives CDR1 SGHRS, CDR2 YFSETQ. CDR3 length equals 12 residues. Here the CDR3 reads CASSLGATEAFF. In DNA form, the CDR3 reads TGTGCCAGCAGCCTGGGCGCTACTGAAGCTTTCTTT.

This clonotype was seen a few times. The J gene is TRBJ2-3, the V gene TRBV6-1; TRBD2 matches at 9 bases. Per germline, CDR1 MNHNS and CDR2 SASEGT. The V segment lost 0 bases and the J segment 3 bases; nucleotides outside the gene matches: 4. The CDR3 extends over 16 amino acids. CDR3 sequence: CASSEARGGQTDTQYF. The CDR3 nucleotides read TGTGCCAGCAGTGAAGCGCGGGGGGGGCAGACAGATACGCAGTATTTT.